The 21 T cell receptor beta chains given below trace back to one sample, sequenced in a study of cytomegalovirus exposure and HLA in healthy donors. PCR involved 60 Vbeta and 13 Jbeta primers. Profiled with immunoSEQ multiplex PCR; TCRdb holds only in-frame clones, not every one. The sample carries 150,000 to 200,000 clones, approximately 80% recorded once. The sample taken for sequencing was PBMCs. The receptors were gathered from a man between 25 and 39 years old in good health and CMV-seropositive.

V gene TRBV7-9 combines with J gene TRBJ2-3, with 7 bases aligning to TRBD2. V shed 8 bases and J 0 bases; nucleotides not matched to a gene: 5. The CDR3 spans 14 residues. The V gene's germline CDR1 is SEHNR and CDR2 FQNEAQ (reference sequence). CDR3 nucleotides: TGTGCCAGCGTACTAGCGACTAGCACAGATACGCAGTATTTT. Encoded protein: CASVLATSTDTQYF.

CDR3 region: CASSPFNQPQHF. CDR3 nucleotides: TGTGCCAGCAGCCCTTTTAATCAGCCCCAGCATTTT. The chain combines TRBV7-2 with TRBJ1-5; D is ambiguous. Looked up from germline, CDR1 is SGHTA and CDR2 is FQGNSA. V was shortened by 5 bases and J by 4 bases, with 6 bases between the two germline ends. The CDR3 is made up of 12 amino acids.

This chain joins TRBV27 and TRBJ2-3; tentative D call: TRBD1 (6 bases). The CDR3 extends over 16 amino acids. V shed 4 bases and J shed 0 bases, with 14 bases lying between them. Germline V gene sequence: CDR1 MNHEY, CDR2 SMNVEV (reference sequence). CDR3 amino acids: CASSWVRGISTDTQYF. The CDR3 DNA reads as TGTGCCAGCAGTTGGGTAAGGGGGATTAGCACAGATACGCAGTATTTT.

The V and J genes are TRBV13 and TRBJ1-5; D possibly corresponds to TRBD1 (5 bases). The ends were cut back, 0 bases at V and 2 bases at J, with 8 bases in the middle. The CDR3 totals 15 residues. The V gene's germline CDR1 is PRHDT and CDR2 FYEKMQ (reference sequence). CDR3 sequence reads: CASSLGGGRNQPQHF. DNA of the CDR3: TGTGCCAGCAGCTTAGGCGGGGGACGCAATCAGCCCCAGCATTTT.

The chain couples TRBV5-4 to TRBJ2-1; a possible D gene is TRBD2 (5 bases). Trimming shortened V by 0 bases and J by 0 bases, and 10 bases separated the two germline ends. In germline, CDR1 is SGHNT, CDR2 YYREEE (reference sequence). The CDR3 extends over 16 amino acids. CDR3 sequence: CASSLGLLSSYNEQFF. The CDR3 region has the DNA TGTGCCAGCAGCTTGGGACTACTAAGCTCCTACAATGAGCAGTTCTTC.

V is TRBV7-9 and J is TRBJ1-2; 9 bases align to TRBD1. This CDR3 has 14 residues. CDR1 and CDR2 from the germline V gene are SEHNR and FQNEAQ (reference sequence). J gave up 8 bases and V 4 bases, and 8 bases lay outside the gene matches. CDR3 sequence: CASSSLQGARGYTF. For the CDR3, the DNA is TGTGCCAGCAGCTCGCTACAGGGGGCACGCGGCTACACCTTC.

The chain links TRBV29-1 to TRBJ2-1; 11 bases align to TRBD2. Trimming took 4 bases from V and 2 from J; bases not matched to a gene: 7. Germline V lookup: CDR1 SQVTM, CDR2 ANQGSEA. The length of the CDR3 is 16 residues. DNA for the CDR3: TGCAGCGTTGGACTAGCGGGGATAAGTCCCTACAATGAGCAGTTCTTC. This sequence encodes CSVGLAGISPYNEQFF.

V and J are TRBV29-1 and TRBJ2-7, with D tentatively TRBD2 (5 bases). The CDR3 is 15 amino acids. In germline, CDR1 is SQVTM, CDR2 ANQGSEA. Trimming took off 0 bases at V and 0 bases at J, with 12 bases between the two ends. CDR3 sequence: CSVEDRSGSSYEQYF. CDR3 coding DNA: TGCAGCGTTGAAGATCGGTCGGGGAGCTCCTACGAGCAGTACTTC.

This clone was seen only a few times. The rearrangement uses TRBV6-5 and TRBJ2-7; no firm D call. The CDR3 is made up of 14 amino acids. V lost 3 bases to trimming and J lost 4 bases, with 13 bases between them. The germline V gene encodes CDR1 MNHEY and CDR2 SVGAGI. The CDR3 region has the DNA TGTGCCAGCAGTTATCCCTCCAGACATTACGAGCAGTACTTC. It encodes CASSYPSRHYEQYF.

In this sample, this clone turned up once. Here the CDR3 DNA reads TGTGCCTGGAGGAGGTCGGGGGGAGCTTTCTTT. This codes for CAWRRSGGAFF. This rearrangement joins TRBV30 to TRBJ1-1; D possibly corresponds to TRBD1 (5 bases). The V end was cut by 3 bases, the J end by 10 bases, with 12 bases between. Germline V gene data show CDR1 as GTSNPN and CDR2 as SVGIG (reference sequence). This CDR3 has 11 amino acids.

The rearrangement uses TRBV6-5 and TRBJ1-6, with TRBD1 identical over 11 bases. The V gene's germline CDR1 is MNHEY and CDR2 SVGAGI. V was pared by 7 bases and J by 11 bases, with 7 bases of the junction left unmatched. The CDR3 loop spans 14 amino acids. The CDR3 DNA reads TGTGCCAGCACTCGGGACAGGGGGTTAACACCCCTCCACTTT. Translating it yields CASTRDRGLTPLHF.

This clone was counted once. CDR3 in DNA: TGTGCCAGCAGTTTAGGGGGGGCCCGGGCATATCAGCCCCAGCATTTT. It encodes CASSLGGARAYQPQHF. V is TRBV28 and J is TRBJ1-5; weak D call: TRBD1 (6 bases). V lost 2 bases and J lost 5, with 16 bases in between. The CDR3 has 16 amino acids. Germline CDR1 and CDR2: MDHEN and SYDVKM.

The chain is built from TRBV5-4 and TRBJ2-7; a weak D match, TRBD2 (7 bases). The CDR3 is 14 residues long. Trimming took 4 bases from V and 6 from J, leaving 17 bases between them. Germline lookup yields CDR1 SGHNT and CDR2 YYREEE (reference sequence). This CDR3 reads CASSTGPWEGEQYF. For the CDR3, the DNA is TGTGCCAGCAGCACAGGGCCTTGGGAGGGCGAGCAGTACTTC.

The chain combines TRBV28 with TRBJ2-7; 7 bases align to TRBD1. The CDR3 is 13 residues long. Germline CDR1 MDHEN, CDR2 SYDVKM. With 6 bases clipped from V and 0 bases from J, the junction kept 2 bases outside the gene matches. The CDR3 coding sequence is TGTGCCAGCAGGGACAGGAGCTCCTACGAGCAGTACTTC. It specifies CASRDRSSYEQYF.

As regards this clone: This CDR3 is also generated by other DNA sequences in the sample. V usage is TRBV30 and J usage is TRBJ1-6, with 7 bases fitting TRBD1. With V trimmed by 3 bases and J by 9 bases, 8 bases remained unmatched. This CDR3 is 14 amino acids long. The germline gives CDR1 GTSNPN, CDR2 SVGIG (reference sequence). CDR3 nucleotides: TGTGCCTGGAGCGCGACAGGGACGACTTCACCCCTCCACTTT. This translates into CAWSATGTTSPLHF.

The rearrangement joins TRBV7-4 to TRBJ2-7; 10 bases are shared with TRBD1. The CDR3 is made up of 19 amino acids. Germline V gene sequence: CDR1 SGHVT, CDR2 SQSDAQ. The V segment lost 5 bases and the J segment 9 bases; nucleotides outside the gene matches: 25. The CDR3 is CASSNPPPFTWDRGFAQYF. In DNA, the CDR3 is TGTGCCAGCAGCAACCCGCCCCCTTTTACCTGGGACAGGGGTTTCGCGCAGTACTTC.

The V and J genes are TRBV28 and TRBJ2-5, with 10 positions matching TRBD2. Germline CDR1 reads MDHEN; CDR2 reads SYDVKM. The V gene end was trimmed by 8 bases and the J gene end by 5 bases; junction bases not matched to a gene: 8. The length of the CDR3 is 14 residues. The CDR3 bases are TGTGCCAGCGGCAATAGCGGGGGGCGGGAGACCCAGTACTTC. Amino acid sequence: CASGNSGGRETQYF.

The genes are TRBV5-1 and TRBJ2-5, with 8 bases matching TRBD2. This CDR3 is 14 amino acids long. Germline CDR1 reads SGHRS; CDR2 reads YFSETQ. J was trimmed by 5 bases and V by 0 bases; bases with no gene match: 3. The CDR3 DNA is TGCGCCAGCAGCTTGGCCCGGGAGGGCGAGACCCAGTACTTC. Its protein product is CASSLAREGETQYF.

This clone was picked up a small number of times. V and J are TRBV4-1 and TRBJ1-1; 7 nucleotides agree with TRBD1. The germline gives CDR1 MGHRA, CDR2 YSYEKL. V lost 2 bases and J lost 5; bases outside the gene matches: 17. This CDR3 has 18 amino acids. The DNA for the CDR3 is TGCGCCAGCAGCCAACCATGGGTGAGACAGGGAAGGAGGACTGAAGCTTTCTTT. Amino acids: CASSQPWVRQGRRTEAFF.

The chain links TRBV28 to TRBJ2-3; 7 bases are shared with TRBD1. The V segment lost 3 bases and the J segment 5 bases; nucleotides outside the gene matches: 8. This CDR3 is 15 amino acids long. The germline V gene encodes CDR1 MDHEN and CDR2 SYDVKM. CDR3: CASSFGQVIGDTQYF. CDR3 sequence (DNA): TGTGCCAGCAGTTTTGGACAGGTCATCGGAGATACGCAGTATTTT.

The gene calls are TRBV27 and TRBJ2-7; D uncertain. The germline CDR1 and CDR2 sequences are MNHEY and SMNVEV (reference sequence). V was clipped by 3 bases and J by 6 bases, with 12 bases between them. This CDR3 has 13 amino acids. CDR3 nucleotide sequence: TGTGCCAGCAGTTTCACAGCTGGGTCCGAGCAGTACTTC. Its protein product is CASSFTAGSEQYF.